This T cell receptor beta chain was identified in a study of T-cell reconstitution after alpha-beta-depleted transplantation in children. At least ten counts were recorded for this clonotype. Unique molecular identifiers were incorporated during preparation of the TCRbeta library. TCRdb processed the PCR reads anew with MiXCR; each CDR3 protein has one entry. Among 230,000 or so distinct CDR3 sequences, about 9.6% were seen once, and the ten largest hold about 4.8%. The clonotype originates from a human donor who donated a stem cell graft to a child with SCID. The sequenced sample was PBMCs from the stem cell graft donor, obtained from the stem cell graft.

The CDR3 DNA reads as TGTGCCAGCAGTTTCGACAGTCACTCTGGAAACACCATATATTTT. Amino acid sequence: CASSFDSHSGNTIYF. V is TRBV12-3 or TRBV12-4 and J is TRBJ1-3, with TRBD1 as a possible D gene (5 bases). The V and J ends lost 3 bases and 0 bases respectively, with 9 bases between them. This CDR3 region has 15 residues.